This TCR beta chain was identified in a study of blood T cell repertoires in COVID-19. The repertoire was sequenced with immunoSEQ multiplex PCR; TCRdb's copy has only in-frame clones and lacks some. This sample yields some 520,000 clones, of which about 91% are seen a single time; approximately 0.9% belongs to the top ten. The V gene end was trimmed by 0 bases and the J gene end by 9 bases; junction bases not matched to a gene: 9. Per the germline V gene, CDR1 is SGHTS and CDR2 is YDEGEE. This CDR3 is 15 amino acids long. Material: peripheral blood. The source of this sequence is a man aged 18 to 35 with COVID-19, enrolled during active disease. This sequence joins TRBV5-8 and TRBJ1-3; TRBD1 agrees at 7 bases. The CDR3 sequence: CASSLEGGAWSTIYF. As DNA, the CDR3 is TGTGCCAGCAGCTTGGAAGGGGGCGCTTGGTCCACCATATATTTT.